These 24 T cell receptor beta chains share one sample of origin, sequenced in a study of shared clonotypes between healthy human individuals. Assay: immunoSEQ multiplex PCR; the TCRdb copy retains only in-frame clones and omits some. Here the sample spans roughly 1,600,000 clones, 98% being singletons. The sample was naive CD4+ T cells sorted from blood. Sample subset: CD45RA+ positively selected. Receptors were obtained from a man younger than 45 in good health.

V gene TRBV18 combines with J gene TRBJ2-3; no clear D gene. Germline lookup yields CDR1 KGHSH and CDR2 LQKENI. The V gene lost 3 bases and the J gene lost 0 bases, with 10 bases spanning the gap. The CDR3 is made up of 15 amino acids. The CDR3 region is CASSPFSASTDTQYF. As DNA, the CDR3 is TGTGCCAGCTCACCCTTCAGTGCTAGCACAGATACGCAGTATTTT.

This clone was observed a single time. The chain links TRBV5-1 to TRBJ2-3, with D perhaps matching TRBD1 (6 bases). Germline loops: CDR1 SGHRS, CDR2 YFSETQ. CDR3 size: 15 residues. The V end lost 1 base, the J end lost 0 bases, and 9 bases lay between the germline ends. CDR3 sequence reads: CASSLIDRSTDTQYF. The CDR3 DNA reads TGCGCCAGCAGCTTGATCGACAGGAGCACAGATACGCAGTATTTT.

The rearrangement uses TRBV7-2 and TRBJ1-2, with 9 bases aligning to TRBD1. CDR1 SGHTA and CDR2 FQGNSA come from the germline V gene. The V gene end was trimmed by 5 bases and the J gene end by 4 bases; junction bases not matched to a gene: 8. The CDR3 loop spans 15 amino acids. The CDR3 reads CASSAQGARGYGYTF. The CDR3 DNA reads TGTGCCAGCAGCGCACAGGGGGCGCGGGGCTATGGCTACACCTTC.

The chain couples TRBV19 to TRBJ2-1; 9 bases are shared with TRBD2. The CDR3 runs 16 residues. V lost 3 bases and J lost 10; bases outside the gene matches: 13. Germline CDR1 and CDR2: LNHDA and SQIVND (reference sequence). The CDR3 bases are TGTGCCAGTAGTATTATGGGGAGGGCTAGCGGGAAAGAGCAGTTCTTC. Protein: CASSIMGRASGKEQFF.

The sample holds a few counts of this clone. The genes are TRBV7-9 and TRBJ2-7; 7 bases agree with TRBD2. Germline CDR1 is SEHNR and CDR2 is FQNEAQ (reference sequence). V gave up 4 bases and J gave up 3 bases; unmatched junction bases: 15. The CDR3 consists of 17 residues. DNA of the CDR3: TGTGCCAGCAGCTCCCCCAAGAGGGCGGGAGAGGTCTACGAGCAGTACTTC. Protein sequence: CASSSPKRAGEVYEQYF.

Worth noting for this clone: Other DNA sequences of this sample code for an identical CDR3. The gene calls are TRBV29-1 and TRBJ2-5; the D is unclear. The CDR3 runs 10 residues. The germline V and J ends were trimmed by 4 bases and 4 bases, with 4 bases remaining between them. Germline CDR1 is SQVTM and CDR2 is ANQGSEA. DNA of the CDR3: TGCAGCGTTGCCCGAGAGACCCAGTACTTC. Protein sequence: CSVARETQYF.

This chain uses TRBV9 with TRBJ1-4; D possibly corresponds to TRBD1 (6 bases). The CDR3 extends over 16 amino acids. The germline V gene encodes CDR1 SGDLS and CDR2 YYNGEE. V was cut by 0 bases and J by 4 bases, with 13 bases left in between. The CDR3 DNA reads TGTGCCAGCAGCGTAGGAACAGGGAGGGATAATGAAAAACTGTTTTTT. Its translation: CASSVGTGRDNEKLFF.

The CDR3: CASSLGALGAEQYF. The CDR3 DNA reads as TGCGCCAGCAGCTTAGGTGCCCTGGGGGCCGAGCAGTACTTC. The V and J genes are TRBV5-1 and TRBJ2-7, with a tentative D call TRBD1 (6 bases). The CDR3 runs to 14 residues. V was pared by 2 bases and J by 6 bases, with 15 bases between. Germline CDR1 SGHRS, CDR2 YFSETQ.

The V and J genes are TRBV7-2 and TRBJ2-5; unclear D gene. Germline V gene sequence: CDR1 SGHTA, CDR2 FQGNSA. The V end was cut by 1 base, the J end by 3 bases, with 12 bases between. This CDR3 spans 15 amino acids. In DNA form, the CDR3 reads TGTGCCAGCAGCTTAGAGTTCGCGTACAAAGAGACCCAGTACTTC. It yields the protein CASSLEFAYKETQYF.

V and J are TRBV27 and TRBJ1-2; 7 bases are a match to TRBD1. This CDR3 region has 16 residues. Germline trimming cut 6 bases from V and 4 bases from J; bases unmatched to any gene: 14. Germline CDR1 MNHEY, CDR2 SMNVEV (reference sequence). DNA of the CDR3: TGTGCCAGCAGAAGGGGGACAGAACTCGACATCTATGGCTACACCTTC. Translated, it gives CASRRGTELDIYGYTF.

The V and J genes are TRBV11-3 and TRBJ1-2; TRBD1 matches 8 bases. The CDR3 totals 15 residues. Trimming cost V 3 bases and J 7 bases; bases outside gene matches: 10. Germline CDR1 is SGHNT and CDR2 is YENEEA. In nucleotides, the CDR3 is TGTGCCAGCAGCTTGAAGGACAGGGCCCTTTTTGGCTACACCTTC. As protein: CASSLKDRALFGYTF.

This chain connects TRBV11-2 to TRBJ2-7, with 7 bases fitting TRBD2. Germline V gene lookup returns CDR1 SGHAT and CDR2 FQNNGV. The CDR3 is made up of 15 amino acids. The V and J ends lost 7 bases and 2 bases, in that order; junction bases with no gene match: 11. Here the CDR3 reads CASILTLAVPYEQYF. The CDR3 DNA follows: TGTGCCAGCATCCTTACCCTAGCGGTTCCCTACGAGCAGTACTTC. Complete variable domain (other parts from reference TRBV11-2 and TRBJ2-7): EAGVAQSPRYKIIEKRQSVAFWCNPISGHATLYWYQQILGQGPKLLIQFQNNGVVDDSQLPKDRFSAERLKGVDSTLKIQPAKLEDSAVYLCASILTLAVPYEQYFGPGTRLTVT.

In nucleotides, the CDR3 is TGTGCCAGCAGCACGGGACTAGCGGGATCAAGTGAGCAGTTCTTC. Amino acid sequence: CASSTGLAGSSEQFF. The V call is TRBV7-3, the J call TRBJ2-1, with TRBD2 identical over 13 bases. CDR1 is SGHTA and CDR2 is FQGTGA in the germline V gene. The V and J ends lost 5 bases and 9 bases, in that order; junction bases with no gene match: 7. This CDR3 is 15 amino acids long. The full variable domain, with the rest looked up from reference TRBV7-3 and TRBJ2-1, is GAGVSQTPSNKVTEKGKYVELRCDPISGHTALYWYRQSLGQGPEFLIYFQGTGAADDSGLPNDRFFAVRPEGSVSTLKIQRTERGDSAVYLCASSTGLAGSSEQFFGPGTRLTVL.

The gene calls are TRBV6-6 and TRBJ1-1; 7 bases map to TRBD1. J gave up 4 bases and V 10 bases, and 6 bases lay outside the gene matches. CDR3 length equals 12 residues. CDR1 and CDR2 (germline): MNHNY, SVGAGI (reference sequence). The CDR3 bases are TGTGCCACCAACAGGGGAGGCACTGAAGCTTTCTTT. Translation: CATNRGGTEAFF.

The V gene is TRBV11-2, the J gene TRBJ1-2; D is undetermined. V was trimmed by 3 bases and J by 4 bases, leaving 12 bases between them. CDR1 is SGHAT, CDR2 FQNNGV, per germline. There are 14 residues in the CDR3. The CDR3 sequence is CASSFTGIPYGYTF. For the CDR3, the DNA is TGTGCCAGCAGCTTCACGGGAATACCCTATGGCTACACCTTC.

The gene calls are TRBV28 and TRBJ2-3; TRBD1 or TRBD2 may be the D gene (5 bases each). The CDR3 is made up of 14 amino acids. Trimming took off 3 bases at V and 3 bases at J, with 10 bases between the two ends. Looked up from germline, CDR1 is MDHEN and CDR2 is SYDVKM. The CDR3 DNA sequence: TGTGCCAGCAGTTTTCAGGGAGCGACAGATACGCAGTATTTT. Translating it yields CASSFQGATDTQYF.

The chain is built from TRBV28 and TRBJ1-5; no firm D call. Germline V lookup: CDR1 MDHEN, CDR2 SYDVKM. The CDR3 consists of 15 residues. The V and J ends lost 4 bases and 6 bases respectively, with 16 bases between them. This CDR3 is CASSSVGPLGQPQHF. CDR3 nucleotides: TGTGCCAGCAGTTCCGTGGGCCCCCTCGGTCAGCCCCAGCATTTT.

The gene calls are TRBV5-8 and TRBJ2-3; weak D call: TRBD1 (5 bases). This CDR3 contains 13 residues. Trimming removed 2 bases at V and 5 bases at J, with 9 bases between. CDR1 is SGHTS, CDR2 YDEGEE, per germline. CDR3 sequence: CASSFGAEDTQYF. The CDR3 DNA sequence: TGTGCCAGCAGCTTTGGGGCGGAAGATACGCAGTATTTT.

The chain employs TRBV27 and TRBJ2-7; D is perhaps TRBD1 (6 bases). The CDR3 totals 15 residues. Deletions cut 7 bases from V and 3 bases from J, with 19 bases between. Looked up from germline, CDR1 is MNHEY and CDR2 is SMNVEV (reference sequence). Here the CDR3 reads CASTRSPGGRYEQYF. The CDR3 coding sequence is TGTGCCAGCACGAGATCCCCTGGGGGCCGCTACGAGCAGTACTTC.

The chain couples TRBV6-5 to TRBJ2-7; D perhaps matches TRBD2 (5 bases). Germline lookup yields CDR1 MNHEY and CDR2 SVGAGI. The CDR3 extends over 15 amino acids. The V end was cut by 2 bases, the J end by 2 bases, with 13 bases between. Here the CDR3 DNA reads TGTGCCAGCAGTTACCGGCTAGCTGAAACCTACGAGCAGTACTTC. Its protein is CASSYRLAETYEQYF.

The rearrangement joins TRBV7-6 to TRBJ2-1; D possibly matches TRBD1 or TRBD2 (5 bases each). Germline values: CDR1 SGHVS, CDR2 FNYEAQ. There are 15 residues in the CDR3. V gave up 5 bases and J gave up 6 bases, with 17 bases separating them. The CDR3 loop is CASSPGTKITNEQFF. The CDR3 bases are TGTGCCAGCAGCCCCGGGACCAAAATTACCAATGAGCAGTTCTTC.

The chain employs TRBV5-1 and TRBJ2-6; D is ambiguous. The CDR3 is 15 amino acids. The germline CDR1 and CDR2 sequences are SGHRS and YFSETQ. Trimming took 0 bases from V and 1 from J, leaving 5 bases between them. The CDR3 here is CASSLGQSGANVLTF. CDR3 in DNA: TGCGCCAGCAGCTTGGGTCAGTCTGGGGCCAACGTCCTGACTTTC.

The rearrangement links TRBV30 to TRBJ1-2; possible D gene TRBD1, 5 bases. The CDR3 consists of 12 residues. Trimming took off 8 bases at V and 7 bases at J, with 17 bases between the two ends. Germline CDR1 and CDR2: GTSNPN and SVGIG (reference sequence). The CDR3 reads CARGGKGLGYTF. For the CDR3, the DNA is TGTGCCAGAGGAGGGAAGGGGCTTGGCTACACCTTC.

The chain combines TRBV6-5 with TRBJ2-7; 11 bases align to TRBD1. Germline trimming cut 6 bases from V and 6 bases from J; bases unmatched to any gene: 10. The CDR3 is 15 amino acids. Germline V lookup: CDR1 MNHEY, CDR2 SVGAGI. CDR3 nucleotide sequence: TGTGCCAGCAGCTCCACCGGGACAGGGGGTGGCGAGCAGTACTTC. This codes for CASSSTGTGGGEQYF.